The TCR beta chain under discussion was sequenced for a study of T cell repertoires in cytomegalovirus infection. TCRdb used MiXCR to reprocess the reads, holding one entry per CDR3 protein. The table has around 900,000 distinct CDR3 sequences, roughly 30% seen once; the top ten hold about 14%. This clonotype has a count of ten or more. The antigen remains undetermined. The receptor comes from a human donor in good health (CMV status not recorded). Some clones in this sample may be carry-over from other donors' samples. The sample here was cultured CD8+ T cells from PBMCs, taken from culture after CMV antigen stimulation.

Written as DNA, the CDR3 is TGTGCCACCAGTGACTCCGGGACAGACTATGGCTACACCTTC. Translating it yields CATSDSGTDYGYTF. The genes are TRBV24-1 and TRBJ1-2; TRBD1 aligns across 7 bases. CDR1 is KGHDR and CDR2 is SFDVKD in the germline V gene. Trimming at V came to 4 bases and at J to 3 bases, leaving 4 bases not matched to a gene. The CDR3 is made up of 14 amino acids.